The 13 T cell receptor beta chains reported below all come from one sample, sequenced in a study of blood T cells in healthy people across ages. The use of a sample-barcoded 5' primer and a J-beta primer mix characterized a second PCR of about 7 to 12 cycles. A single record per CDR3 protein comes from TCRdb applying MiXCR to the 5' RACE reads. Of some 880,000 distinct CDR3 sequences in the sample, approximately 35% are singletons; the top ten hold 13%. Sequences were obtained from blood. The source of these receptors is a man between 18 and 29 years old in good health.

This clonotype has more than one count but fewer than ten. The chain combines TRBV5-6 with TRBJ2-1; 8 bases agree with TRBD2. Trimming removed 1 base from V and 6 bases from J; junction bases left unmatched: 15. Looked up from germline, CDR1 is SGHDT and CDR2 is YYEEEE. CDR3 length: 18 residues. The CDR3 bases are TGTGCCAGCAGCTTGCTTGCAGCGGGGGTTGATATCAGCAATGAGCAGTTCTTC. As protein: CASSLLAAGVDISNEQFF.

This clonotype was recorded a few times. This chain links TRBV27 with TRBJ1-5, with D tentatively TRBD1 (6 bases). Germline assignment: CDR1 MNHEY and CDR2 SMNVEV (reference sequence). V was pared by 5 bases and J by 5 bases, with 13 bases between. There are 14 residues in the CDR3. In nucleotides, the CDR3 is TGTGCCAGCAGTGCATACAGGGCGCATCAGCCCCAGCATTTT. This translates into CASSAYRAHQPQHF.

The chain links TRBV3-1 to TRBJ2-5, with 7 bases that match TRBD1. The ends lost 4 bases at V and 4 bases at J; junction bases unmatched: 9. Per germline, CDR1 LGHDT and CDR2 YNNKEL (reference sequence). There are 15 residues in the CDR3. The chain's CDR3 is CASSPQGVFAETQYF. In DNA form, the CDR3 reads TGTGCCAGCAGCCCGCAGGGGGTTTTCGCAGAGACCCAGTACTTC.

The chain employs TRBV20-1 and TRBJ1-4; D might be TRBD1 (5 bases). Germline-derived CDR1 and CDR2 are DFQATT and SNEGSKA (reference sequence). The CDR3 length is 13 residues. V lost 3 bases and J 10 bases, leaving 15 bases between the germline ends. Here the CDR3 reads CSASGGDEGKLFF. Here the CDR3 DNA reads TGCAGTGCTAGTGGGGGGGATGAAGGAAAACTGTTTTTT.

With regard to this clonotype: This may arise from a read error, as a much more abundant clone is one base away. The gene calls are TRBV4-2 and TRBJ1-1; 8 bases are shared with TRBD1. With 4 bases clipped from V and 3 bases from J, the junction kept 7 bases outside the gene matches. This CDR3 has 15 residues. CDR1 and CDR2 from the germline V gene are LGHNA and YNFKEQ. CDR3 loop: CASSLGQGPYTEAFF. DNA for the CDR3: TGTGCCAGCAGCCTCGGACAGGGCCCTTACACTGAAGCTTTCTTT.

This clonotype was observed a handful of times. The chain employs TRBV6-2 or TRBV6-3 and TRBJ2-1, with D uncertain. CDR3 length: 13 residues. The V gene's germline CDR1 is MNHEY and CDR2 SVGEGT. Trimming left V 6 bases short and J 4 bases short, with 10 bases between. The CDR3 nucleotides read TGTGCCAGCAGACCTACTACGTACAATGAGCAGTTCTTC. The encoded protein is CASRPTTYNEQFF.

This chain links TRBV5-1 with TRBJ2-2; a weak D match, TRBD1 (6 bases). CDR3 size: 15 residues. V was cut by 4 bases and J by 5 bases, with 15 bases left in between. CDR1 SGHRS and CDR2 YFSETQ come from the germline V gene. The CDR3 DNA sequence: TGCGCCAGCAGCACGGCCGGGACAACTACCGGGGAGCTGTTTTTT. This sequence encodes CASSTAGTTTGELFF.

As concerns this clonotype: A much larger clone lies one base from this, so it may be a read error. The chain couples TRBV29-1 to TRBJ2-1; D is unresolved. The CDR3 totals 13 residues. Germline V gene data show CDR1 as SQVTM and CDR2 as ANQGSEA. V was pared by 2 bases and J by 10 bases, with 15 bases between. The CDR3 loop reads CSVEFDTPYEQFF. The CDR3 nucleotides are TGCAGCGTTGAATTCGACACCCCCTACGAGCAGTTCTTC.

The table lists this clonotype with many counts. This rearrangement joins TRBV28 to TRBJ2-3; 8 bases line up with TRBD1. CDR3 length: 14 residues. The germline gives CDR1 MDHEN, CDR2 SYDVKM. V trimming: 6 bases; J trimming: 6 bases; junction bases outside the gene matches: 8. CDR3 loop: CASRRTGLGDTQYF. The CDR3 DNA reads as TGTGCCAGCAGACGGACAGGGTTGGGTGATACGCAGTATTTT. Full variable domain (missing parts from reference TRBV28 and TRBJ2-3): DVKVTQSSRYLVKRTGEKVFLECVQDMDHENMFWYRQDPGLGLRLIYFSYDVKMKEKGDIPEGYSVSREKKERFSLILESASTNQTSMYLCASRRTGLGDTQYFGPGTRLTVL.

Of note for this clonotype: At one end the junction does not follow the germline gene, possibly because of a read error. The V gene is TRBV3-1, the J gene TRBJ2-3; 9 positions agree with TRBD2. Looked up from germline, CDR1 is LGHDT and CDR2 is YNNKEL (reference sequence). The CDR3 spans 17 residues. CDR3 in amino acids: CTSSQDRRGGSTDTQYF. The CDR3 coding sequence is TGTACCAGCAGCCAAGATCGGCGGGGGGGGAGCACAGATACGCAGTATTTT.

The chain is built from TRBV18 and TRBJ2-5; D not certain. CDR3 length: 16 amino acids. CDR1 is KGHSH and CDR2 is LQKENI in the germline V gene. The germline V and J ends were trimmed by 3 bases and 3 bases, with 17 bases remaining between them. The CDR3: CASSPSSSGGKETQYF. The CDR3, as DNA: TGTGCCAGCTCACCGTCATCGTCAGGTGGGAAAGAGACCCAGTACTTC. The full variable domain, with the rest looked up from reference TRBV18 and TRBJ2-5, is NAGVMQNPRHLVRRRGQEARLRCSPMKGHSHVYWYRQLPEEGLKFMVYLQKENIIDESGMPKERFSAEFPKEGPSILRIQQVVRGDSAAYFCASSPSSSGGKETQYFGPGTRLLVL.

The rearrangement links TRBV12-3 or TRBV12-4 to TRBJ2-7; 8 nucleotides align to TRBD1. Losses at the gene ends were 6 bases for V and 2 bases for J; bases not matched to a gene: 9. The CDR3 is 15 amino acids. The CDR3 loop reads CASRFTGGRAYEQYF. DNA of the CDR3: TGTGCCAGCAGATTTACAGGGGGTAGGGCCTACGAGCAGTACTTC.

The J gene is TRBJ2-3, the V gene TRBV5-1, with a weak D call TRBD1 (6 bases). The CDR3 loop spans 14 amino acids. The germline V gene has CDR1 SGHRS and CDR2 YFSETQ. Trimming removed 2 bases at V and 5 bases at J, with 12 bases between. This CDR3 reads CASSLGGIKDTQYF. CDR3 DNA: TGCGCCAGCAGCTTAGGGGGAATCAAAGATACGCAGTATTTT. The full variable domain, with the rest looked up from reference TRBV5-1 and TRBJ2-3, is KAGVTQTPRYLIKTRGQQVTLSCSPISGHRSVSWYQQTPGQGLQFLFEYFSETQRNKGNFPGRFSGRQFSNSRSEMNVSTLELGDSALYLCASSLGGIKDTQYFGPGTRLTVL.